This TCR beta chain was recorded in a study of cytomegalovirus exposure and HLA in healthy donors. General study points: Over 15,000 TCR beta sequences were associated with HLA alleles at 0.05 false discovery rate in a later analysis. Information on immune exposure was restricted to one variable (CMV serostatus). Excluded: some indistinguishable V segments such as TRBV6-2 and TRBV6-3. Altogether, around 160 TCR beta chains were recorded as cytomegalovirus-associated.

A word on this clone: The antigen is not known.

The CDR3 sequence is 13 residues long. CDR1 MDHEN and CDR2 SYDVKM come from the germline V gene. V shed 7 bases and J 8 bases; nucleotides not matched to a gene: 9. The PCR had 60 Vbeta and 13 Jbeta primers. The table came from immunoSEQ multiplex PCR; TCRdb's copy has only in-frame clones and leaves some out. The data contain more than 95,000 clones, more than 9.5% of them seen just once; the ten biggest clones take up more than 15%. The sequencing sample was made of PBMCs. The TCR comes from a man in his forties or fifties in good health and CMV-seropositive. The V gene is TRBV28, the J gene TRBJ1-2; TRBD1 aligns across 8 bases. Here the CDR3 reads CASTRGRGRGYTF. CDR3 bases: TGTGCCAGCACGAGGGGCAGGGGGCGCGGCTACACCTTC.